Listed below are T cell receptor beta chains from one sample, sequenced in a study of T-cell reconstitution after alpha-beta-depleted transplantation in children. TCRdb reprocessed the PCR reads with MiXCR, giving one entry per CDR3 protein. Found here are approximately 80,000 distinct CDR3 sequences, around 14% of them singletons; the top ten hold roughly 30%. The material sequenced was PBMCs, mostly from graft donor cells, taken 180 days after TCRalphabeta/CD19-depleted stem cell transplant. These TCRs come from a male patient aged 2-9 years who had a stem cell transplant for acute lymphoblastic leukemia, so the T cells may come from the graft donor. Each CDR3 is given with its conserved first and last residue. Each record gives: CDR3 length, D gene, V gene, clone size, J gene, CDR3 protein, CDR3 DNA. A D gene is named only where the DNA matches it firmly. Some rows mark clone size as missing; the rest say once, few, many or name a class of expanded clone.

>17|TRBD1|TRBV28|many|TRBJ1-4
CASSYTRTGGHNEGLFF
TGTGCCAGCAGTTATACACGGACAGGGGGTCACAATGAAGGACTGTTTTTT
>13|-|TRBV20-1|-|TRBJ1-2
CSAIPGTSYGYTF
TGCAGTGCGATACCCGGGACTTCCTATGGCTACACCTTC
>13|-|TRBV5-1|-|TRBJ2-2
CASSPGYTGELFF
TGCGCCAGCAGCCCCGGTTACACCGGGGAGCTGTTTTTT
>12|-|TRBV14|-|TRBJ2-5
CASSQGWQTQYF
TGTGCCAGCAGCCAGGGATGGCAGACCCAGTACTTC
>14|TRBD1|TRBV6-1|few|TRBJ1-2
CASILERGLYGYTF
TGTGCCAGCATTCTTGAAAGGGGGCTCTATGGCTACACCTTC
>15|TRBD2|TRBV10-3|-|TRBJ2-3
CAIRGAGGPRDEQYF
TGTGCCATCAGAGGGGCGGGAGGGCCCCGTGATGAGCAGTATTTT
>13|-|TRBV10-3|few|TRBJ2-1
CAIKAGGYNEQFF
TGTGCCATCAAGGCTGGGGGCTACAATGAGCAGTTCTTC
>14|TRBD2|TRBV10-3|-|TRBJ2-4
CAISPERGKNIQYF
TGTGCCATCAGTCCAGAGCGGGGGAAAAACATTCAGTACTTC
>14|-|TRBV6-1|few|TRBJ2-7
CASSVMGPSYEQYF
TGTGCCAGCAGTGTGATGGGGCCCTCCTACGAGCAGTACTTC
>18|TRBD1|TRBV11-2|few|TRBJ1-4
CASSLGTHRGATNEKLFF
TGTGCCAGCAGCTTAGGGACCCACAGGGGAGCAACTAATGAAAAACTGTTTTTT
>17|-|TRBV7-2|many|TRBJ2-5
CASSRIRGRRFQETQYF
TGTGCCAGCAGCCGCATCCGGGGCCGACGCTTTCAAGAGACCCAGTACTTC
>13|-|TRBV20-1|many|TRBJ1-5
CSARVPLEGAQHF
TGCAGTGCTAGAGTTCCCCTGGAGGGAGCCCAGCATTTT
>13|-|TRBV30|-|TRBJ1-5
CAWTPGRNQPQHF
TGTGCCTGGACTCCAGGGAGGAATCAGCCCCAGCATTTT
>14|TRBD1|TRBV27|many|TRBJ2-3
CASSLGTATDTQYF
TGTGCCAGCAGTTTGGGGACAGCGACAGATACGCAGTATTTT
>17|TRBD2|TRBV15|few|TRBJ2-3
CATSRAVLAGNTDTQYF
TGTGCCACCAGCAGAGCCGTACTAGCGGGAAACACAGATACGCAGTATTTT
>17|-|TRBV4-1|once|TRBJ1-2
CASSQEPLGRGPSGYTF
TGCGCCAGCAGCCAGGAACCCCTGGGGAGAGGCCCTTCTGGCTACACCTTC
>15|-|TRBV20-1|-|TRBJ1-5
CSAREFSAVKQPQHF
TGCAGTGCTAGAGAGTTCTCTGCTGTAAAACAGCCCCAGCATTTT
>16|-|TRBV5-1|-|TRBJ1-6
CASSGTNRSWNSSLHF
TGCGCCAGTAGCGGGACCAACAGGTCGTGGAATTCATCCCTCCACTTT
>12|-|TRBV7-2|few|TRBJ2-7
CASSSMGGEQYF
TGTGCCAGCAGCTCCATGGGGGGCGAGCAGTACTTC
>16|-|TRBV5-6|-|TRBJ2-3
CASSLGFDFNTDTQYF
TGTGCCAGCAGCTTAGGTTTCGATTTTAACACAGATACGCAGTATTTT
>15|TRBD1|TRBV10-3|-|TRBJ2-5
CAISEAGQGAGTQYF
TGTGCCATCAGTGAGGCCGGACAGGGGGCCGGGACCCAGTACTTC
>15|TRBD2|TRBV2|few|TRBJ2-1
CASSSGLAGAYEQFF
TGTGCCAGCAGTTCCGGACTAGCGGGAGCCTATGAGCAGTTCTTC
>13|-|TRBV24-1|few|TRBJ2-5
CATSDRGQETQYF
TGTGCCACCAGTGACCGGGGACAAGAGACCCAGTACTTC
>14|-|TRBV30|few|TRBJ2-3
CACLVIRATDTQYF
TGTGCCTGTCTAGTAATAAGGGCCACAGATACGCAGTATTTT
>16|-|TRBV11-2|few|TRBJ1-5
CASSSAPRYSNQPQHF
TGTGCCAGCAGCTCCGCCCCTCGGTATAGCAATCAGCCCCAGCATTTT
>15|TRBD1|TRBV12-3/TRBV12-4|-|TRBJ1-4
CASSPLVQGNEKLFF
TGTGCCAGCAGCCCCCTAGTACAGGGGAATGAAAAACTGTTTTTT